The 9 T cell receptor beta chains listed next were all sequenced from one sample in a study of shared clonotypes between healthy human individuals. Sequenced by immunoSEQ multiplex PCR; TCRdb stores in-frame clones only, minus some. The table has 2 million to 2.5 million clones, approximately 96% seen once; the top ten hold roughly 0.13%. Sequenced: naive CD4+ T cells sorted from blood. Noted subset: CD45RA+ positively selected. The receptors come from a man younger than 30 in good health.

This rearrangement joins TRBV5-1 to TRBJ1-2, with D possibly matching TRBD1 (5 bases). Germline CDR1 reads SGHRS; CDR2 reads YFSETQ. There are 14 residues in the CDR3. Trimming stripped 0 bases from V and 8 bases from J, with 14 bases between. CDR3 region: CASSLVSGTGGYTF. The CDR3 bases are TGCGCCAGCAGCTTGGTATCGGGGACGGGAGGCTACACCTTC.

This clone showed up just once. In the same sample, other DNA sequences code for this CDR3. The V call is TRBV7-9, the J call TRBJ2-5, with 8 bases identical to TRBD2. The CDR3 has 15 residues. From germline, CDR1 is SEHNR and CDR2 FQNEAQ (reference sequence). The V gene end was trimmed by 1 base and the J gene end by 4 bases; junction bases not matched to a gene: 5. The CDR3 here is CASSLEAGGRETQYF. CDR3 DNA sequence: TGTGCCAGCAGCTTAGAGGCGGGGGGCCGAGAGACCCAGTACTTC.

The chain couples TRBV6-1 to TRBJ2-7; 7 bases agree with TRBD1. The CDR3 has 14 residues. V was clipped by 4 bases and J by 2 bases; unmatched bases: 5. Germline lookup yields CDR1 MNHNS and CDR2 SASEGT. The CDR3 protein is CASSVRTGPYEQYF. CDR3 coding DNA: TGTGCCAGCAGTGTGCGGACAGGACCCTACGAGCAGTACTTC.

The chain links TRBV5-4 to TRBJ2-3; 8 bases fit TRBD2. V lost 4 bases, J lost 2 bases, and 12 bases stayed unmatched. Germline V lookup: CDR1 SGHNT, CDR2 YYREEE (reference sequence). CDR3 length: 17 amino acids. The CDR3 region has the DNA TGTGCCAGCAGCACTTTAGCGGGGTCCAAAGACACAGATACGCAGTATTTT. Translation gives CASSTLAGSKDTDTQYF.

The chain links TRBV6-5 to TRBJ1-2, with 7 bases matching TRBD1. V lost 6 bases, J lost 4 bases, and 2 bases stayed unmatched. From germline, CDR1 is MNHEY and CDR2 SVGAGI. There are 12 residues in the CDR3. CDR3 in amino acids: CASRTGAYGYTF. CDR3 bases: TGTGCCAGCAGAACAGGGGCCTATGGCTACACCTTC.

The table lists this clone with a count of one. This chain connects TRBV7-2 to TRBJ1-5; maybe TRBD1 (5 bases). The CDR3 has 15 amino acids. V lost 5 bases, J lost 0 bases, and 11 bases lay in between. The germline CDR1 and CDR2 sequences are SGHTA and FQGNSA. The CDR3: CASSRQLDSNQPQHF. In nucleotides, the CDR3 is TGTGCCAGCAGCCGACAGCTGGATAGCAATCAGCCCCAGCATTTT.

The chain links TRBV6-5 to TRBJ2-2; 9 nucleotides agree with TRBD1. This CDR3 is built from 14 residues. Unmatched junction bases numbered 2, after V lost 6 bases and J lost 3 bases. From germline, CDR1 is MNHEY and CDR2 SVGAGI. The CDR3 here is CASRRTGDTGELFF. The CDR3, as DNA: TGTGCCAGCAGGCGGACAGGGGACACCGGGGAGCTGTTTTTT.

The chain links TRBV2 to TRBJ2-5, with 7 nucleotides matching TRBD1. CDR3 size: 14 residues. Germline values: CDR1 SNHLY, CDR2 FYNNEI. V trimming: 6 bases; J trimming: 1 base; junction bases outside the gene matches: 5. The CDR3: CASSIRDSQETQYF. As DNA, the CDR3 is TGTGCCAGCAGCATAAGGGACAGCCAAGAGACCCAGTACTTC.

The rearrangement links TRBV2 to TRBJ2-1, with D perhaps TRBD1 (6 bases). Germline CDR1 SNHLY, CDR2 FYNNEI. The V and J ends lost 3 bases and 7 bases respectively, with 10 bases between them. The CDR3 spans 13 residues. The CDR3 loop reads CASSDRGKNEQFF. Here the CDR3 DNA reads TGTGCCAGCAGTGATAGGGGGAAGAATGAGCAGTTCTTC.